What follows are 27 T cell receptor beta chains derived from one specimen sequenced in a study of T cell responses to AZD1222 COVID-19 vaccine. Profiling relied on immunoSEQ multiplex PCR, and the TCRdb table lists in-frame clones only, not all of them. This table has some 100,000 clones, around nine tenths appearing once. The sample here was peripheral blood, taken on day 0 of AZD1222 vaccination. These receptor sequences come from an adult in good health.

The gene calls are TRBV28 and TRBJ1-1; TRBD1 is a possible D gene (6 bases). The CDR3 spans 16 residues. Germline CDR1 and CDR2: MDHEN and SYDVKM. Between the trimmed V and J ends, which lost 7 bases and 4 bases, there was a span of 22 bases. CDR3 protein: CASIPETRQAFTEAFF. CDR3 nucleotide sequence: TGTGCCAGCATTCCCGAAACCCGACAGGCCTTCACTGAAGCTTTCTTT. Filled out from reference TRBV28 and TRBJ1-1, the complete variable domain reads DVKVTQSSRYLVKRTGEKVFLECVQDMDHENMFWYRQDPGLGLRLIYFSYDVKMKEKGDIPEGYSVSREKKERFSLILESASTNQTSMYLCASIPETRQAFTEAFFGQGTRLTVV.

This clone was observed a few times. The rearrangement uses TRBV19 and TRBJ1-2; the D is unclear. V was clipped by 7 bases and J by 2 bases, with 14 bases between them. There are 14 residues in the CDR3. CDR1 and CDR2 from the germline V gene are LNHDA and SQIVND (reference sequence). This CDR3 is CASTFGVRNYGYTF. CDR3 DNA: TGTGCCAGTACCTTTGGGGTCCGAAACTATGGCTACACCTTC.

This rearrangement joins TRBV9 to TRBJ1-2; no firm D call. V lost 0 bases and J lost 0, with 6 bases in between. Germline assignment: CDR1 SGDLS and CDR2 YYNGEE. The CDR3 is 14 residues long. The CDR3 protein is CASSVERANYGYTF. In DNA, the CDR3 is TGTGCCAGCAGCGTAGAGAGGGCTAACTATGGCTACACCTTC.

The V call is TRBV13, the J call TRBJ2-5, with a possible D match to TRBD1 (6 bases). Germline CDR1 is PRHDT and CDR2 is FYEKMQ (reference sequence). V gave up 4 bases and J gave up 2 bases, with 11 bases separating them. The CDR3 is 14 residues long. The CDR3 coding sequence is TGTGCCAGCAGCTGGGGAGACAGGCAAGAGACCCAGTACTTC. Its protein is CASSWGDRQETQYF.

The chain combines TRBV30 with TRBJ1-6, with no clear D. Trimming took 4 bases from V and 6 from J, leaving 16 bases between them. CDR3 length: 15 amino acids. Germline assignment: CDR1 GTSNPN and CDR2 SVGIG (reference sequence). CDR3 residues: CAWMGRESFNSPLHF. For the CDR3, the DNA is TGTGCCTGGATGGGCAGAGAGTCTTTTAATTCACCCCTCCACTTT.

The gene calls are TRBV7-7 and TRBJ1-1; unclear D gene. CDR3 length: 14 amino acids. Trimming stripped 2 bases from V and 6 bases from J, with 13 bases between. CDR1 is SSHAT, CDR2 FNYEAQ, per germline (reference sequence). In nucleotides, the CDR3 is TGTGCCAGCAGCTTAACCCCGGGGAGCGCTGAAGCTTTCTTT. Its translation: CASSLTPGSAEAFF.

This clone has just a few counts. V usage is TRBV28 and J usage is TRBJ2-7; a weak D match, TRBD2 (5 bases). The germline CDR1 and CDR2 sequences are MDHEN and SYDVKM. V was pared by 5 bases and J by 2 bases, with 16 bases between. CDR3 length: 15 residues. CDR3 residues: CASSPRDSETYEQYF. CDR3 DNA: TGTGCCAGCAGTCCCCGAGATAGCGAGACCTACGAGCAGTACTTC.

The genes are TRBV27 and TRBJ1-1; D unresolved. The length of the CDR3 is 15 residues. Trimming took 0 bases from V and 2 from J, leaving 10 bases between them. Germline CDR1 is MNHEY and CDR2 is SMNVEV (reference sequence). As DNA, the CDR3 is TGTGCCAGCAGTTTATCCTGGGTGGGAAACACTGAAGCTTTCTTT. This translates into CASSLSWVGNTEAFF.

The chain joins TRBV12-3 or TRBV12-4 to TRBJ1-2; 7 positions agree with TRBD1. Losses at the gene ends were 11 bases for V and 2 bases for J; bases not matched to a gene: 8. The CDR3 length is 13 residues. The DNA of the CDR3 is TGTGCCGGAGGGAAGGGGGCGAACTATGGCTACACCTTC. It encodes CAGGKGANYGYTF.

This clone was detected only once. This chain joins TRBV4-1 and TRBJ1-3; 8 nucleotides agree with TRBD1. V shed 1 base and J 0 bases; nucleotides not matched to a gene: 5. Germline CDR1 reads MGHRA; CDR2 reads YSYEKL. CDR3 length: 17 residues. The CDR3 coding sequence is TGCGCCAGCAGCCAAGCGACAGGGGCGAGCTCTGGAAACACCATATATTTT. The encoded protein is CASSQATGASSGNTIYF.

The chain combines TRBV10-3 with TRBJ2-2; TRBD1 might be the D (6 bases). CDR3 size: 15 residues. Germline assignment: CDR1 ENHRY and CDR2 SYGVKD. The ends were cut back, 6 bases at V and 1 base at J, with 12 bases in the middle. The CDR3 loop is CAISPGHRNTGELFF. CDR3 nucleotides: TGTGCCATCAGCCCGGGACACCGGAACACCGGGGAGCTGTTTTTT.

The gene calls are TRBV28 and TRBJ1-2; D gene ambiguous. CDR3 length: 14 amino acids. Trimming left V 3 bases short and J 7 bases short, with 15 bases between. The germline gives CDR1 MDHEN, CDR2 SYDVKM. In DNA, the CDR3 is TGTGCCAGCAGTTTTTTACTTAGTTTGGGTGGCTACACCTTC. This sequence encodes CASSFLLSLGGYTF.

This chain links TRBV19 with TRBJ2-6, with D unclear. Germline CDR1 reads LNHDA; CDR2 reads SQIVND (reference sequence). Trimming stripped 1 base from V and 2 bases from J, with 6 bases between. The length of the CDR3 is 15 residues. Here the CDR3 DNA reads TGTGCCAGTAGTATAGTAAGGGCTGGGGCCAACGTCCTGACTTTC. Translating gives CASSIVRAGANVLTF.

This clone is a singleton in its sample. The gene calls are TRBV29-1 and TRBJ2-3; no clear D. CDR3 length: 12 amino acids. V was cut by 5 bases and J by 2 bases, with 8 bases left in between. Germline values: CDR1 SQVTM, CDR2 ANQGSEA. Here the CDR3 DNA reads TGCAGCGTTTTTATCAACACAGATACGCAGTATTTT. It is translated as CSVFINTDTQYF.

The V gene is TRBV6-5, the J gene TRBJ2-7, with 8 bases aligning to TRBD1. V lost 0 bases, J lost 6 bases, and 4 bases stayed unmatched. Germline loops: CDR1 MNHEY, CDR2 SVGAGI. This CDR3 has 14 residues. CDR3 DNA: TGTGCCAGCAGTTACTCGAGTGACAGGGGCGAGCAGTACTTC. Residues: CASSYSSDRGEQYF.

The chain carries TRBV5-4 and TRBJ1-2; D call uncertain. The CDR3 contains 11 residues. Germline V lookup: CDR1 SGHNT, CDR2 YYREEE (reference sequence). The V end lost 5 bases, the J end lost 13 bases, and 15 bases lay between the germline ends. CDR3: CASSLGPGGTF. As DNA, the CDR3 is TGTGCCAGCAGTCTAGGACCCGGAGGCACCTTC.

The rearrangement joins TRBV30 to TRBJ2-2, with D perhaps being TRBD1 or TRBD2 (6 bases each). The CDR3 spans 15 residues. The V gene lost 5 bases and the J gene lost 6 bases, with 19 bases spanning the gap. Germline V gene lookup returns CDR1 GTSNPN and CDR2 SVGIG (reference sequence). This CDR3 reads CAWGWGASSAGELFF. The CDR3 coding sequence is TGTGCCTGGGGATGGGGGGCATCAAGCGCCGGGGAGCTGTTTTTT.

The chain uses TRBV28 and TRBJ2-1; D call uncertain. V was pared by 8 bases and J by 0 bases, with 14 bases between. Germline CDR1 is MDHEN and CDR2 is SYDVKM. The CDR3 spans 15 residues. The CDR3 nucleotides read TGTGCCAGCCTGAACGTGGGCAGCTCCTACAATGAGCAGTTCTTC. It translates to CASLNVGSSYNEQFF. Using reference TRBV28 and TRBJ2-1 for the parts outside the CDR3, the full variable domain is DVKVTQSSRYLVKRTGEKVFLECVQDMDHENMFWYRQDPGLGLRLIYFSYDVKMKEKGDIPEGYSVSREKKERFSLILESASTNQTSMYLCASLNVGSSYNEQFFGPGTRLTVL.

The chain joins TRBV2 to TRBJ1-2; 9 positions agree with TRBD1. CDR1 SNHLY and CDR2 FYNNEI come from the germline V gene. The trim removed 6 bases at V and 8 bases at J, leaving 7 bases unmatched. The CDR3 is 13 residues long. The CDR3 DNA sequence: TGTGCCAGCAGGGGACAGGGATGGGTGGGCTACACCTTC. Translated: CASRGQGWVGYTF.

J is TRBJ1-1 and V is TRBV19; D is unclear. From germline, CDR1 is LNHDA and CDR2 SQIVND (reference sequence). CDR3 size: 14 residues. V was clipped by 0 bases and J by 10 bases, with 15 bases between them. CDR3 residues: CASSIDPSPRRAFF. The CDR3 DNA reads TGTGCCAGTAGTATAGATCCGAGCCCCCGGAGAGCTTTCTTT.

V and J are TRBV4-1 and TRBJ1-5; possible D gene TRBD1, 6 bases. The CDR3 runs to 15 residues. CDR1 is MGHRA, CDR2 YSYEKL, per germline. Trimming removed 5 bases at V and 0 bases at J, with 11 bases between. The CDR3 nucleotides are TGCGCCAGCAGCAAGGGGGGATATAGCAATCAGCCCCAGCATTTT. Amino acid sequence: CASSKGGYSNQPQHF.

The chain uses TRBV19 and TRBJ1-5; a possible D gene is TRBD1 (6 bases). The germline V gene encodes CDR1 LNHDA and CDR2 SQIVND (reference sequence). This CDR3 is 14 amino acids long. Trimming removed 8 bases at V and 6 bases at J, with 17 bases between. The chain's CDR3 is CASLGASVFQPQHF. In DNA, the CDR3 is TGTGCCAGTTTGGGGGCGAGCGTTTTTCAGCCCCAGCATTTT. The full variable domain, rest sourced from reference TRBV19 and TRBJ1-5, is DGGITQSPKYLFRKEGQNVTLSCEQNLNHDAMYWYRQDPGQGLRLIYYSQIVNDFQKGDIAEGYSVSREKKESFPLTVTSAQKNPTAFYLCASLGASVFQPQHFGDGTRLSIL.

The chain carries TRBV5-4 and TRBJ2-7, with D possibly being TRBD1 (6 bases). The CDR3 spans 12 residues. CDR1 SGHNT and CDR2 YYREEE come from the germline V gene (reference sequence). Trimming removed 4 bases from V and 7 bases from J, with 12 bases in between. The CDR3 DNA follows: TGTGCCAGCAGCCTATCAGGGGAGGAGCAGTACTTC. This gives the protein CASSLSGEEQYF.

This chain links TRBV9 with TRBJ2-3; perhaps TRBD2 as D (6 bases). Germline CDR1 and CDR2: SGDLS and YYNGEE. V lost 4 bases, J lost 0 bases, and 12 bases lay in between. The CDR3 length is 15 residues. Here the CDR3 DNA reads TGTGCCAGCAGCCCAGGGAGCGGGAGCACAGATACGCAGTATTTT. This encodes CASSPGSGSTDTQYF.

V gene TRBV3-1 (or the pseudogene TRBV3-2) combines with J gene TRBJ1-6; TRBD1 matches at 7 bases. The length of the CDR3 is 14 residues. Germline V lookup: CDR1 LGHDT, CDR2 YNNKEL (reference sequence). The trim removed 6 bases at V and 6 bases at J, leaving 5 bases unmatched. For the CDR3, the DNA is TGTGCCAGCAGTCGACAGGGCTCTAATTCACCCCTCCACTTT. As protein: CASSRQGSNSPLHF.

This clone was picked up one time. The chain recombines TRBV3-1 (or the pseudogene TRBV3-2) with TRBJ2-4, with 7 nucleotides matching TRBD1. CDR1 is LGHDT and CDR2 is YNNKEL in the germline V gene (reference sequence). The CDR3 contains 15 residues. V shed 2 bases, J shed 5 bases, and the junction held 6 bases outside the gene matches. The CDR3 nucleotides are TGTGCCAGCAGCCAATCTCGACAGGGCGAAAACATTCAGTACTTC. This encodes CASSQSRQGENIQYF.

The chain has TRBV10-2 and TRBJ1-1; 8 positions agree with TRBD1. With V trimmed by 0 bases and J by 5 bases, 11 bases remained unmatched. This CDR3 has 17 amino acids. CDR1 and CDR2 (germline): WSHSY, SAAADI. The CDR3 region has the DNA TGCGCCAGCAGTGAGTCCCTCGGACAGGGTATAAAAACTGAAGCTTTCTTT. It translates to CASSESLGQGIKTEAFF.